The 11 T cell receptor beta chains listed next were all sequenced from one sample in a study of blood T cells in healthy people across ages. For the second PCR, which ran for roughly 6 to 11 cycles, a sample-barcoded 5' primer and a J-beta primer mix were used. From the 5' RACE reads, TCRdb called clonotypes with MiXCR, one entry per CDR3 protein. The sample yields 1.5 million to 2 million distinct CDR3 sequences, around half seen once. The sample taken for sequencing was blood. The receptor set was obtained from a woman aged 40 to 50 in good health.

DNA of the CDR3: TGTGCCAGCAGCGAGGGACAGGGGAAGCACGAGCAGTACTTC. This gives the protein CASSEGQGKHEQYF. The chain combines TRBV11-3 with TRBJ2-7, with 10 bases that match TRBD1. V lost 5 bases and J lost 5; bases outside the gene matches: 6. The V gene's germline CDR1 is SGHNT and CDR2 YENEEA. The length of the CDR3 is 14 residues.

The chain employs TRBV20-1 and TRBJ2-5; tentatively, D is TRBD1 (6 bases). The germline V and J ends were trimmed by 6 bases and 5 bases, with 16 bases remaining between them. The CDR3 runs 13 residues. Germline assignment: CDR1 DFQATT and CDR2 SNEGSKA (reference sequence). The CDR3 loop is CSAGDTERETQYF. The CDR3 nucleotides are TGCAGTGCAGGGGACACGGAACGGGAGACCCAGTACTTC.

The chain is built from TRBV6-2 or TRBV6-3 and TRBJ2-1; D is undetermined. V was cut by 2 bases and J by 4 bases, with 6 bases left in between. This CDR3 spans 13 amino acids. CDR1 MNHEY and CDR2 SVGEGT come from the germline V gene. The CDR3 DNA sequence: TGTGCCAGCAGTTACGACGTATACAATGAGCAGTTCTTC. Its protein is CASSYDVYNEQFF.

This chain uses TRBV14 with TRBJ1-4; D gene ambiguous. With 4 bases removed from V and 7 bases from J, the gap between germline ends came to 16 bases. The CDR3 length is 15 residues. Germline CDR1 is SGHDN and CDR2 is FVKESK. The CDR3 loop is CASSRYGGVGEKLFF. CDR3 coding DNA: TGTGCCAGCAGCCGGTACGGAGGAGTGGGTGAAAAACTGTTTTTT. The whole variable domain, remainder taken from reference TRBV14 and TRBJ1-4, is EAGVTQFPSHSVIEKGQTVTLRCDPISGHDNLYWYRRVMGKEIKFLLHFVKESKQDESGMPNNRFLAERTGGTYSTLKVQPAELEDSGVYFCASSRYGGVGEKLFFGSGTQLSVL.

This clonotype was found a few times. CDR3 nucleotide sequence: TGTGCCAGCACCCCAGTGGGAGACTCCTACGAGCAGTACTTC. It encodes CASTPVGDSYEQYF. The chain combines TRBV7-9 with TRBJ2-7, with a weak D call TRBD2 (5 bases). This CDR3 region has 14 residues. The V gene lost 7 bases and the J gene lost 0 bases, with 13 bases spanning the gap. CDR1 and CDR2 (germline): SEHNR, FQNEAQ (reference sequence).

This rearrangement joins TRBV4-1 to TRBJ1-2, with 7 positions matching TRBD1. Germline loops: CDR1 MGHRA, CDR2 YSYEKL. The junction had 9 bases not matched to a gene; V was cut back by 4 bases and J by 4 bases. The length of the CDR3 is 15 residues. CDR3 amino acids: CASSPQEGARYGYTF. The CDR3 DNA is TGCGCCAGCAGCCCCCAGGAGGGGGCTCGCTATGGCTACACCTTC.

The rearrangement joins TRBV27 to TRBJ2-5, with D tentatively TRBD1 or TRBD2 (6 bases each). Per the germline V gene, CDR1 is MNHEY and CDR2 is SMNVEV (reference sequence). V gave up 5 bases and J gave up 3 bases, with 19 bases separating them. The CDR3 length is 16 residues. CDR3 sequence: CASSPLGGPPKETQYF. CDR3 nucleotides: TGTGCCAGCAGTCCGCTTGGGGGGCCCCCTAAAGAGACCCAGTACTTC.

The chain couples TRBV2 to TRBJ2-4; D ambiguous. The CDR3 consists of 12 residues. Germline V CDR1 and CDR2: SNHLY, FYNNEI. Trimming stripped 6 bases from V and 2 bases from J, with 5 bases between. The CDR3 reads CASRLTKNIQYF. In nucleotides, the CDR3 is TGTGCCAGCAGATTGACCAAAAACATTCAGTACTTC.

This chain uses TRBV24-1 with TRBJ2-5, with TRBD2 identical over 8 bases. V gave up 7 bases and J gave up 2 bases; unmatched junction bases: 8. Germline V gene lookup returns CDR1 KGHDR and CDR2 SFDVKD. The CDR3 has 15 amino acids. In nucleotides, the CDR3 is TGTGCCACCAGGGCGAGCGGGGGTGGGCAAGAGACCCAGTACTTC. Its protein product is CATRASGGGQETQYF.

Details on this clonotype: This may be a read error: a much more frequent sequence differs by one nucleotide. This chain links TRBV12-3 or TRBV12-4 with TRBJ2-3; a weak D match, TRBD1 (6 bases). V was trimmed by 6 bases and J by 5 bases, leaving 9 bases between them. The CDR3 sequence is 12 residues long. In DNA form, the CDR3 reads TGTGCCAGCAGATTCAGGGGAGATACGCAGTATTTT. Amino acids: CASRFRGDTQYF.

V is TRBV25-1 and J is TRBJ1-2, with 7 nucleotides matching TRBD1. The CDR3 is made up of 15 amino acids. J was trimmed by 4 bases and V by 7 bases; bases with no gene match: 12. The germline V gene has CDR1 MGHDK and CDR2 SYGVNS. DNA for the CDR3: TGTGCCAGCACTTATGATCAGGGGGGCGCCTATGGCTACACCTTC. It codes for CASTYDQGGAYGYTF.